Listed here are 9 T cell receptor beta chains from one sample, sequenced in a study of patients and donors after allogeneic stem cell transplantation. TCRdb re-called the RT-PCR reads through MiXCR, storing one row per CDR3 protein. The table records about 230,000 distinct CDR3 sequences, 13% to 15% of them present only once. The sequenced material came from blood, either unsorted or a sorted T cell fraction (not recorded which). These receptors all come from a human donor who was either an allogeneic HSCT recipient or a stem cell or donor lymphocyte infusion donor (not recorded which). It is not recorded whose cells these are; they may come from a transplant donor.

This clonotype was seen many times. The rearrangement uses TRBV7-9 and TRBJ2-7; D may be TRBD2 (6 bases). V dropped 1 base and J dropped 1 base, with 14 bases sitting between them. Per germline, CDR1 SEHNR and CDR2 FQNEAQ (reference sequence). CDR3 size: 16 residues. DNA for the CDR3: TGTGCCAGCAGCTTAGTCGGCGGGACGGGGTCCTACGAGCAGTACTTC. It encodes CASSLVGGTGSYEQYF.

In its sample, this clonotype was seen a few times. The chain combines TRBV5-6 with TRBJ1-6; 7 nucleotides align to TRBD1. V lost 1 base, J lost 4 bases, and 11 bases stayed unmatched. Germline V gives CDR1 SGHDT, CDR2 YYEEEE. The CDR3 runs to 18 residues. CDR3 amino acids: CASSLTGASARYNSPLHF. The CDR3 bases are TGTGCCAGCAGCTTGACAGGGGCCTCCGCAAGATATAATTCACCCCTCCACTTT.

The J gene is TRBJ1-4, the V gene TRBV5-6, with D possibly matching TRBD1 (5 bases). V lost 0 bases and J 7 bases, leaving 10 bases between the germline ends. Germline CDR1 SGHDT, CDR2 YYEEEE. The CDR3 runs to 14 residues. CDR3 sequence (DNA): TGTGCCAGCAGCTTGGTTTGGGGGAGTGAAAAACTGTTTTTT. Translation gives CASSLVWGSEKLFF.

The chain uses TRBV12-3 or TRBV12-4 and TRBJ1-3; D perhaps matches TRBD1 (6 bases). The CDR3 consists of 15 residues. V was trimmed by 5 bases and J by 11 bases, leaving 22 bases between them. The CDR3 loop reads CASSRGGREDIAIYF. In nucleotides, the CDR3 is TGTGCCAGCAGTAGGGGGGGCAGGGAAGATATCGCCATATATTTT.

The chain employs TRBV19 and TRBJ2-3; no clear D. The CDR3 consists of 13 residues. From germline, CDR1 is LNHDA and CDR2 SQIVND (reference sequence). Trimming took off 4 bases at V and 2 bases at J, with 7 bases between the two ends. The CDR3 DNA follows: TGTGCCAGTAGTAATCGCGTCACAGATACGCAGTATTTT. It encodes CASSNRVTDTQYF.

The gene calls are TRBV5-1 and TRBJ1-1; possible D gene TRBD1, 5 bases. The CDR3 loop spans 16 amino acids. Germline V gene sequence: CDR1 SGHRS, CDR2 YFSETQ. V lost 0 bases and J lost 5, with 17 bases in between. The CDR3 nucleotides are TGCGCCAGCAGCTTGGGATTGAGGCAGGGTGGGACTGAAGCTTTCTTT. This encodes CASSLGLRQGGTEAFF.

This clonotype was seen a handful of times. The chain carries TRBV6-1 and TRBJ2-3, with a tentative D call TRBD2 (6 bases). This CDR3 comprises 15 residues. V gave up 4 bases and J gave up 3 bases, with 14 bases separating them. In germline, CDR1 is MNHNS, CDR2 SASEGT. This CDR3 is CASSGAASVTDTQYF. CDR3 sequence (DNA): TGTGCCAGCAGTGGAGCGGCTAGCGTGACAGATACGCAGTATTTT.

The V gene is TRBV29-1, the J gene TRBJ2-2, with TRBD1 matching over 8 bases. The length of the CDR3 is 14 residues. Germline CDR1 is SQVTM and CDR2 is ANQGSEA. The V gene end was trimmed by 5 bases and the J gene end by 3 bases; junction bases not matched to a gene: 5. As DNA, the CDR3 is TGCAGCGTTCGAAAGACAGGGGACACCGGGGAGCTGTTTTTT. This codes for CSVRKTGDTGELFF.

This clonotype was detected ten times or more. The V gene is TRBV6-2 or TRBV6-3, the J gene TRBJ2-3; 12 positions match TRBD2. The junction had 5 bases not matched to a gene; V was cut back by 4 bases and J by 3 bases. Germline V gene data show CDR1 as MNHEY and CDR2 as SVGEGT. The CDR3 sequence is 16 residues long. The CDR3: CASSSPSGGGTDTQYF. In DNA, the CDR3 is TGTGCCAGCAGTTCCCCTAGCGGGGGGGGGACAGATACGCAGTATTTT.